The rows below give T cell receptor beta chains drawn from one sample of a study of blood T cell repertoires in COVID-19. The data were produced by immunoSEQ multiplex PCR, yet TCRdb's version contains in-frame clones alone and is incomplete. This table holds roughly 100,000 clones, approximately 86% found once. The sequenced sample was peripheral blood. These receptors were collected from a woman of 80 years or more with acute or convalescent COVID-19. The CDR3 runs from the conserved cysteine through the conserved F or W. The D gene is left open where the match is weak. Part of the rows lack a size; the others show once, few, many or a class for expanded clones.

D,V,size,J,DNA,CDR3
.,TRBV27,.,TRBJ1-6,TGTGCCAGCAGTTTGCGGCAGACTCCCGCCTATAATTCACCCCTCCACTTT,CASSLRQTPAYNSPLHF
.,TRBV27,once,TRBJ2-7,TGTGCCAGCAGTACCTCTCGGGTCTCACGGCAGTACTTC,CASSTSRVSRQYF
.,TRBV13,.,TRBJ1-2,TGTGCCAGCAGCTCCCAGGGTGGTAATGGCTACACCTTC,CASSSQGGNGYTF
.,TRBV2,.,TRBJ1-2,TGTGCCAGCAGGGTCCAACGGCAGCCCACCAAACTAGGCTACACCTTC,CASRVQRQPTKLGYTF
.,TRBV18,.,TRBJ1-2,TGTGCCAGCTCACCAAACAGAGATTATGGCTACACCTTC,CASSPNRDYGYTF
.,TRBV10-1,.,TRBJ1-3,TGCGCCAGCAGTGAGTCGCCAGGCTACTTCTCTGGAAACACCATATATTTT,CASSESPGYFSGNTIYF
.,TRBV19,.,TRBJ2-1,TGTGCCAGTAGTATAGATCGGGGGTACAATGAGCAGTTCTTC,CASSIDRGYNEQFF
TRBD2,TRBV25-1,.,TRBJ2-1,TGTGCCAGCAGTGCGCGGGGGGGGGCCTACAATGAGCAGTTCTTC,CASSARGGAYNEQFF
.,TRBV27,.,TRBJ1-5,TGTGCCAGCAGTTTCCGAGGCAATCAGCCCCAGCATTTT,CASSFRGNQPQHF
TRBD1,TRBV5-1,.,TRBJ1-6,TGCGCCAGCAGCTTGAACCCGGGACAGGGATATTCACCCCTCCACTTT,CASSLNPGQGYSPLHF
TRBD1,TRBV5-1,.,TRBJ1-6,TGCGCCAGCAGCCTAGGACAGGGTCATAATTCACCCCTCCACTTT,CASSLGQGHNSPLHF
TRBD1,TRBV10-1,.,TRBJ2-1,TGCGCCAGCAGTGACGACAGGGGATCCCACAATGAGCAGTTCTTC,CASSDDRGSHNEQFF
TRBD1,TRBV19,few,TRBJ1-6,TGTGCCAGTAGTACCTCTCGGACAGGCAATTCACCCCTCCACTTT,CASSTSRTGNSPLHF
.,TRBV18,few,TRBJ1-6,TGTGCCAGCTCACCTGGAGGGCCCTATAATTCACCCCTCCACTTT,CASSPGGPYNSPLHF
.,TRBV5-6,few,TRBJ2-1,TGTGCCAGCAGCTTGTATGGGCTTTACAATGAGCAGTTCTTC,CASSLYGLYNEQFF
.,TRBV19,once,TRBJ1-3,TGTGCCAGTAGTAGCGACAGTTTCTCTGGAAACACCATATATTTT,CASSSDSFSGNTIYF
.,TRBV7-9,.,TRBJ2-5,TGTGCCAGCAGCTTAGACAGAAGCCAAGAGACCCAGTACTTC,CASSLDRSQETQYF
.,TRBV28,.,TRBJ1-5,TGTGCCAGCAGCCGGGGTAGCAATCAGCCCCAGCATTTT,CASSRGSNQPQHF
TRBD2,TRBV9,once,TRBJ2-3,TGTGCCAGCAGCGTAGGATTAGCGGGGGGGCCGAACACAGATACGCAGTATTTT,CASSVGLAGGPNTDTQYF
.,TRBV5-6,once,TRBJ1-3,TGTGCCAGCAGCTTGCTACAGGGACGGGACACCATATATTTT,CASSLLQGRDTIYF
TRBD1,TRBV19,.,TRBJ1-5,TGTGCCACTGGGACAGGGGGGAATCAGCCCCAGCATTTT,CATGTGGNQPQHF
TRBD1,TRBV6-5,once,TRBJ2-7,TGTGCCAGCAGTTACGGGGGGACAGGGACCTACGAGCAGTACTTC,CASSYGGTGTYEQYF
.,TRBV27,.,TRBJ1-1,TGTGCCAGCAGTTTTGGCGGGCCCCGAAGGGCGAACACTGAAGCTTTCTTT,CASSFGGPRRANTEAFF
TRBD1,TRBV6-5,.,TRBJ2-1,TGTGCCAGCAGCCTGGGACAGAGCTCCTACAATGAGCAGTTCTTC,CASSLGQSSYNEQFF
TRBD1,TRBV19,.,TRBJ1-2,TGTGCCAGTAGTAAAATCGGGACAGGGGTTGGCTACACCTTC,CASSKIGTGVGYTF
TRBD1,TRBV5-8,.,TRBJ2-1,TGTGCCAGCAGCACGGCCTCCGGGACAGGGGGCTTGATTGAGCAGTTCTTC,CASSTASGTGGLIEQFF
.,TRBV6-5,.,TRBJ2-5,TGTGCCAGCGGCCCAGGGCAAGCCACCCAGTACTTC,CASGPGQATQYF
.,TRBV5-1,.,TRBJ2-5,TGCGCCAGCAGCTTGGCCGAGGGAAACCAGTACTTC,CASSLAEGNQYF
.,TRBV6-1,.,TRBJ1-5,TGTGCCAGCAGTGATACGGGACACCTCAATCAGCCCCAGCATTTT,CASSDTGHLNQPQHF
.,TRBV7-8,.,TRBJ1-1,TGTGCCAGCAGCTTGGCCAAGGGGGGGTTGGAAGCTTTCTTT,CASSLAKGGLEAFF
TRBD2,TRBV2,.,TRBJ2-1,TGTGCCAGCAGGAAACTAGCGGTCACCTCCTACGATGAGCAGTTCTTC,CASRKLAVTSYDEQFF
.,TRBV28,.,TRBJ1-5,TGTGCCAGCAGTGCGTTAGGACAGAGGAGCAATCAGCCCCAGCATTTT,CASSALGQRSNQPQHF
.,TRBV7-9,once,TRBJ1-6,TGTGCCAGCAGCTTAGGAGGCACAGGCGGAGATAATTCACCCCTCCACTTT,CASSLGGTGGDNSPLHF
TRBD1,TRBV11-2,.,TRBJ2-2,TGTGCCAGCAGCTTCGGACAGGGGATAAACACCGGGGAGCTGTTTTTT,CASSFGQGINTGELFF
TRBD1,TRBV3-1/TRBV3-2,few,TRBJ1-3,TGTGCCAGCAGTCCGACAGGGGTAGCTGGAAACACCATATATTTT,CASSPTGVAGNTIYF
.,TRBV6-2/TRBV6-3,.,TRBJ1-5,TGTGCCAGCAGTTCCGGGGATAGCAATCAGCCCCAGCATTTT,CASSSGDSNQPQHF
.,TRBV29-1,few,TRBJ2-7,TGCAGCGTTGTGACAGACTCCTACGAGCAGTACTTC,CSVVTDSYEQYF
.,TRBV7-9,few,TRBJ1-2,TGTGCCAGCAGCGCTCGCGAAAATGGCTACACCTTC,CASSARENGYTF
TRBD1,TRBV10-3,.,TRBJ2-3,TGTGCCATCAGAACGGGACAGCTCACAGATACGCAGTATTTT,CAIRTGQLTDTQYF
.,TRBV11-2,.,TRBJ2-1,TGTGCCAGCAGCTTAGGTAGCTCCTACAATGAGCAGTTCTTC,CASSLGSSYNEQFF
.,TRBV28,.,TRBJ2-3,TGTGCCAGCAGTTTTTTTCAGCGGGCAGATACGCAGTATTTT,CASSFFQRADTQYF
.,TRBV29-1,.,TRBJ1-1,TGCAGCGTTAACGAGGGGAACACTGAAGCTTTCTTT,CSVNEGNTEAFF
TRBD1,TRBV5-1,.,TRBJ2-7,TGCGCCAGCAGCTCCCGGGACAGTTCCTACGAGCAGTACTTC,CASSSRDSSYEQYF
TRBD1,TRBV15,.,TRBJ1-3,TGTGCCACCAGCAGAGATAGGGCCCGGACAGGCTCTGGAAACACCATATATTTT,CATSRDRARTGSGNTIYF
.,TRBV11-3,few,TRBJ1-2,TGTGCCAGCAGCTTAAGGGGAGGCCAGAACTATGGCTACACCTTC,CASSLRGGQNYGYTF
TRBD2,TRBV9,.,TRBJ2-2,TGTGCCAGCAGCGCCCGGGGGGGCGAAACCGGGGAGCTGTTTTTT,CASSARGGETGELFF
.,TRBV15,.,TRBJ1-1,TGTGCCACCAGCACCGGCAGGGAGGGGAAGAACACTGAAGCTTTCTTT,CATSTGREGKNTEAFF
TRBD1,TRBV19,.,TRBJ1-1,TGTGCCAGTAGAACTGGACAGGGAATGATGGCTGAAGCTTTCTTT,CASRTGQGMMAEAFF
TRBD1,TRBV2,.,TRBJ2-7,TGTGCCAGCAAGAAGACAGGGGGCCCGACCTACGAGCAGTACTTC,CASKKTGGPTYEQYF
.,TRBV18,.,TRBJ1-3,TGTGCCAGCTCAGACATATCTGGAAACACCATATATTTT,CASSDISGNTIYF
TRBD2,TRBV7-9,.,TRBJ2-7,TGTGCCAGCAGCTTATCGGGGGGAGGTTACGAGCAGTACTTC,CASSLSGGGYEQYF
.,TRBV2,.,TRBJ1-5,TGTGCCAGCAAGGCAGGTACTCTCAATCAGCCCCAGCATTTT,CASKAGTLNQPQHF
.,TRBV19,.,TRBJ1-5,TGTGCCAGTAGTATAGATCTGGGGGCTAGCAATCAGCCCCAGCATTTT,CASSIDLGASNQPQHF
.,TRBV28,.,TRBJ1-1,TGTGCCAGCACGTTCCTACCCGGGGGGGGCACTGAAGCTTTCTTT,CASTFLPGGGTEAFF